The present TCR beta chain was sequenced within a study of regulatory T cells in long-lasting Graves disease. Notes on the study in general: There was favoring of TRBV28, TRBJ1-2 and TRBJ2-5 in persistent disease.

As to this clonotype: Its antigen is unknown.

Indicated time point: newly diagnosed GD, antithyroid drugs for less than 3 months. Scientists built the TCR library using RNA that was extracted from PBMCs. Trimming cost V 0 bases and J 0 bases, with 12 bases left between them. CDR1 and CDR2 (germline): SGHTA, FQGNSA. There are 17 residues in the CDR3. Investigators prepared the TCR beta libraries by applying iRepertoire HTBI primers and Arm-PCR of CDR3 regions. TCRdb recomputed calls from the multiplex PCR reads with MiXCR, one row per CDR3 protein. Here the sample spans some 410,000 distinct CDR3 sequences, about 16% being singletons. The sample was also reused in another study, on T cells in Graves' hyperthyroidism and ophthalmopathy. That paper states: In patients aged 18 to 65, hyperthyroidism was newly diagnosed, with duration under 2 months. Clinicians diagnosed patients from clinical symptoms, serum thyroxine and TRAb, thyroid ultrasound and orbital computed tomography.

The source was peripheral blood mononuclear cells (PBMCs), collected at new diagnosis, from a patient treated with antithyroid drugs. The chain combines TRBV7-2 with TRBJ1-5; D might be TRBD1 (6 bases). The receptor was isolated from a woman in her thirties with Graves disease. The CDR3 nucleotides are TGTGCCAGCAGCTTAGCGGACAGACCGTATAGCAATCAGCCCCAGCATTTT. Translation: CASSLADRPYSNQPQHF.